This passage covers 20 T cell receptor beta chains from one sample sequenced in a study of monozygotic twins with inflammatory bowel disease. Using the 5' RACE reads, TCRdb records one entry per CDR3 protein without DNA. The table for this sample gives 400,000 to 500,000 distinct CDR3 sequences. Sequencing used blood. The receptors were gathered from a human donor with ulcerative colitis or Crohn's disease, or a healthy co-twin of an affected twin (not recorded which).

The CDR3 sequence: CASSQNAAMGGEQLF. This chain connects TRBV14 to TRBJ2-1; with no DNA, the TCRdb D assignment of TRBD1 cannot be verified. This CDR3 is built from 15 residues. Germline CDR1 SGHDN, CDR2 FVKESK. The full variable domain, its missing parts supplied by reference TRBV14 and TRBJ2-1, is EAGVTQFPSHSVIEKGQTVTLRCDPISGHDNLYWYRRVMGKEIKFLLHFVKESKQDESGMPNNRFLAERTGGTYSTLKVQPAELEDSGVYFCASSQNAAMGGEQLFGPGTRLTVL.

The CDR3: CASSYGAAGYTNEKLFF. The chain recombines TRBV6-5 with TRBJ1-4; TCRdb indicates TRBD1, and absent DNA this call remains unverified. Germline CDR1 MNHEY, CDR2 SVGAGI. CDR3 size: 17 residues.

The chain employs TRBV29-1 and TRBJ2-2; TCRdb's D call of TRBD1 is untestable without DNA. Germline CDR1 SQVTM, CDR2 ANQGSEA. CDR3 length: 15 amino acids. CDR3 sequence reads: CSVVIGGGYTGELFF.

The chain is built from TRBV7-6 and TRBJ2-3; with no DNA, the TCRdb D assignment of TRBD1 cannot be verified. This CDR3 has 14 residues. CDR1 and CDR2 (germline): SGHVS, FNYEAQ. CDR3 sequence reads: CASSPTQGTDTQYF.

The rearrangement links TRBV5-1 to TRBJ2-7; TCRdb picks TRBD2, but there is no DNA to check that call. Germline values: CDR1 SGHRS, CDR2 YFSETQ. The length of the CDR3 is 15 residues. This CDR3 reads CAISFGTSGNYEQYF.

This chain links TRBV5-1 with TRBJ1-2; as DNA is missing, the TRBD1 call by TCRdb cannot be tested. Germline-derived CDR1 and CDR2 are SGHRS and YFSETQ. The CDR3 contains 13 residues. The CDR3 protein is CASSLAGRSGYTF.

V and J are TRBV5-5 and TRBJ2-6; TCRdb gives TRBD1 as the D gene, but with no DNA this cannot be confirmed. The CDR3 is 16 amino acids. Germline CDR1 SGHKS, CDR2 YYEKEE (reference sequence). CDR3 loop: CASSSRTGSGANVLTF.

The V gene is TRBV6-4, the J gene TRBJ2-3; the TRBD1 assignment by TCRdb is unverifiable without DNA. The CDR3 consists of 19 residues. Germline assignment: CDR1 MRHNA and CDR2 SNTAGT. CDR3 amino acids: CASSPEDQLGGIVTDTQYF.

The gene calls are TRBV5-1 and TRBJ2-5; TCRdb picks TRBD1, but there is no DNA to check that call. Germline V lookup: CDR1 SGHRS, CDR2 YFSETQ. This CDR3 has 15 residues. The CDR3 region is CASSSRTGGQETQYF.

The chain has TRBV29-1 and TRBJ2-7; the D call of TRBD1 rests on TCRdb alone, since no DNA is present to check it. Germline V gene lookup returns CDR1 SQVTM and CDR2 ANQGSEA. The CDR3 extends over 12 amino acids. This chain's CDR3 is CSVDGDGLEQYF.

This chain connects TRBV24-1 to TRBJ2-1. CDR1 and CDR2 from the germline V gene are KGHDR and SFDVKD. This CDR3 region has 13 residues. The CDR3 spells CATSRAGRDEQFF.

This chain joins TRBV5-1 and TRBJ1-1. This CDR3 has 15 amino acids. CDR1 and CDR2 from the germline V gene are SGHRS and YFSETQ. This CDR3 is CASTGGGGENTEAFF. The whole variable domain, remainder taken from reference TRBV5-1 and TRBJ1-1, is KAGVTQTPRYLIKTRGQQVTLSCSPISGHRSVSWYQQTPGQGLQFLFEYFSETQRNKGNFPGRFSGRQFSNSRSEMNVSTLELGDSALYLCASTGGGGENTEAFFGQGTRLTVV.

CDR3 sequence reads: CATSSWGRNNSPLHF. V gene TRBV15 combines with J gene TRBJ1-6; the TRBD1 assignment by TCRdb is unverifiable without DNA. The CDR3 is 15 amino acids. Germline CDR1 reads LNHNV; CDR2 reads YYDKDF (reference sequence).

This chain connects TRBV6-1 to TRBJ1-2. The CDR3 extends over 15 amino acids. Germline CDR1 is MNHNS and CDR2 is SASEGT. This CDR3 reads CASSEGPNGIYGYTF.

The gene calls are TRBV5-1 and TRBJ2-2; TCRdb picks TRBD2, but there is no DNA to check that call. Per the germline V gene, CDR1 is SGHRS and CDR2 is YFSETQ. The CDR3 loop spans 16 amino acids. The CDR3 loop is CASSPSGTSTTGELFF.

This chain connects TRBV7-8 to TRBJ1-1; TCRdb names TRBD1, which stays unverified in the absence of DNA. The CDR3 sequence is 14 residues long. CDR1 and CDR2 (germline): SGHVS, FQNEAQ. CDR3 region: CASSWGRGSTEAFF.

The V call is TRBV13, the J call TRBJ2-2. The CDR3 loop spans 17 amino acids. Germline lookup yields CDR1 PRHDT and CDR2 FYEKMQ (reference sequence). CDR3 protein: CASSFIIDSGNTGELFF.

J is TRBJ2-5 and V is TRBV7-7; TCRdb returns TRBD1, unconfirmable since there is no DNA. CDR3 size: 20 residues. CDR1 SSHAT and CDR2 FNYEAQ come from the germline V gene (reference sequence). This chain's CDR3 is CASSLALRERGPTDQETQYF.

V gene TRBV20-1 combines with J gene TRBJ2-1; TCRdb outputs TRBD1, but without DNA this stays unchecked. CDR3 length: 13 amino acids. Germline values: CDR1 DFQATT, CDR2 SNEGSKA (reference sequence). CDR3 region: CSAHRGGRNEQFF.

V usage is TRBV12-3 or TRBV12-4 and J usage is TRBJ1-4; checking the TCRdb D call of TRBD1 is not possible without DNA. The CDR3 has 15 residues. CDR3 loop: CASSPVTGVNEKLFF.